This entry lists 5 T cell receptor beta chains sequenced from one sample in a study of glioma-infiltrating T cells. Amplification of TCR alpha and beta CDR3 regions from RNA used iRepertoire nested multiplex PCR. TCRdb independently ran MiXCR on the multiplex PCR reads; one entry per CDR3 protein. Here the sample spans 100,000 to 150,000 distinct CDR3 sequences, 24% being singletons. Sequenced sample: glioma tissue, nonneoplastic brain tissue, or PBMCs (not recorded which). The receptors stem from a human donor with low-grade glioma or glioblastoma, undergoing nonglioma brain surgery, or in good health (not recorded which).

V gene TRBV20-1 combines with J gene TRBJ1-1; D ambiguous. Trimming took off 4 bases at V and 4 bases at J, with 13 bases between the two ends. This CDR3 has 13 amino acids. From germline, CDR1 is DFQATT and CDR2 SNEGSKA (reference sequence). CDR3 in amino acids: CSATPPMGTEAFF. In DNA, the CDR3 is TGCAGTGCTACCCCCCCCATGGGCACTGAAGCTTTCTTT.

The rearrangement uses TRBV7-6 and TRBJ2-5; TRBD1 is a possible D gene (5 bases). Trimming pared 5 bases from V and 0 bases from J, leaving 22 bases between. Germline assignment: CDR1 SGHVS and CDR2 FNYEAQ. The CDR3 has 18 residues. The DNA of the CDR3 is TGTGCCAGCAGCACCTCCCCAGGTGGGGCAGGACACCAAGAGACCCAGTACTTC. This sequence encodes CASSTSPGGAGHQETQYF.

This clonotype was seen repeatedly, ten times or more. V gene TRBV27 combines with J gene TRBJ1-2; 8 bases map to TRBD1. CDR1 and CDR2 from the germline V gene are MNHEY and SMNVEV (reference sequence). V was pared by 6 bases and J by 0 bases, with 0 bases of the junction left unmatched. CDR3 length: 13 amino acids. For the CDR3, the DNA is TGTGCCAGCAGACAGGGGGCTAACTATGGCTACACCTTC. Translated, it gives CASRQGANYGYTF.

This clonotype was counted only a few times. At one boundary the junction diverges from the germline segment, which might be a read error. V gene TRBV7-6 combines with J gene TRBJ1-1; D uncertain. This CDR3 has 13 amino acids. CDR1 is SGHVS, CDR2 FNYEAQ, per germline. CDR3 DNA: TGTGCTAGCAGCTTAGCTGAGGGATCCGGAGCTTTCTTT. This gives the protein CASSLAEGSGAFF.

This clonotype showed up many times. The CDR3 reads CASSPLRAGGTNEQFF. The CDR3 DNA follows: TGTGCCAGCAGTCCTCTCCGCGCGGGGGGCACCAATGAGCAGTTCTTC. This chain uses TRBV28 with TRBJ2-1; 8 nucleotides agree with TRBD2. V shed 5 bases and J 6 bases; nucleotides not matched to a gene: 12. Germline loops: CDR1 MDHEN, CDR2 SYDVKM. The CDR3 is made up of 16 amino acids.